The 21 T cell receptor beta chains below were found in one sample sequenced in a study of T cell clonality in common variable immunodeficiency. Generated by immunoSEQ multiplex PCR, the TCRdb table keeps only in-frame clones and is missing some. This sample includes roughly 55,000 clones with no singletons; its ten biggest clones take up 5.4%. Sequenced sample: peripheral blood mononuclear cells. Receptors were obtained from a person aged 18-69 years in good health.

This clone has at least ten counts. The read comes to an end 3 residues before the CDR3 does, leaving the germline J gene to fill in the end. The genes are TRBV5-1 and TRBJ2-5; the match to TRBD1 covers 10 bases. Germline V gene sequence: CDR1 SGHRS, CDR2 YFSETQ. The CDR3 length is 15 residues. V shed 3 bases, J shed 5 bases, and the junction held 7 bases outside the gene matches. Here the CDR3 reads CASSWETGGWETQYF. The sequenced part of the CDR3 DNA is TGCGCCAGCAGCTGGGAGACAGGGGGCTGGGAGACC.

This clone was seen ten or more times. The observed sequence ends 3 residues before the CDR3 terminus, with the missing tail filled in from the germline J gene. This rearrangement joins TRBV12-5 to TRBJ1-2; D unclear. The CDR3 length is 14 residues. Trimming took 0 bases from V and 7 from J, leaving 12 bases between them. In germline, CDR1 is LGHNT, CDR2 FRNRAP. This CDR3 reads CASGLVLGAGGYTF. Incomplete CDR3 DNA: TGTGCTAGTGGTTTGGTACTTGGTGCCGGTGGC. Drawing the rest from reference TRBV12-5 and TRBJ1-2, the complete variable domain is DARVTQTPRHKVTEMGQEVTMRCQPILGHNTVFWYRQTMMQGLELLAYFRNRAPLDDSGMPKDRFSAEMPDATLATLKIQPSEPRDSAVYFCASGLVLGAGGYTFGSGTRLTVV.

This clone appeared many times. Read data end 3 residues before the CDR3 end; the end is taken from the germline J gene. The chain employs TRBV28 and TRBJ2-7; TRBD1 agrees at 10 bases. The V and J ends lost 3 bases and 2 bases, in that order; junction bases with no gene match: 4. The CDR3 loop spans 15 amino acids. The germline V gene encodes CDR1 MDHEN and CDR2 SYDVKM. The CDR3 loop is CASSFQTGGPYEQYF. CDR3 bases read: TGTGCCAGCAGTTTTCAGACAGGGGGCCCCTACGAG.

This clone has at least ten counts. CDR3 residues: CAWAVQGIAKNIQYF. The CDR3 bases that were read are TGTGCCTGGGCCGTACAGGGGATCGCCAAAAACATT. V is TRBV30 and J is TRBJ2-4; 7 nucleotides align to TRBD1. The read ends 3 residues early relative to the CDR3; the germline J gene fills the gap. V lost 5 bases, J lost 1 base, and 8 bases stayed unmatched. This CDR3 has 15 residues. In germline, CDR1 is GTSNPN, CDR2 SVGIG (reference sequence).

This clone was recorded many times. Sequencing ends 3 residues short of the CDR3 end; the germline J gene provides the rest. The genes are TRBV7-2 and TRBJ1-2, with D maybe TRBD1 (6 bases). The CDR3 consists of 14 residues. Trimming pared 6 bases from V and 0 bases from J, leaving 11 bases between. Looked up from germline, CDR1 is SGHTA and CDR2 is FQGNSA. The part of the CDR3 DNA that was read is TGTGCCAGCAGGCAAGGACAGACTAACTATGGC. Translation: CASRQGQTNYG. The full CDR3 reads CASRQGQTNYGYTF. The complete variable domain, with remaining parts taken from reference TRBV7-2 and TRBJ1-2, reads GAGVSQSPSNKVTEKGKDVELRCDPISGHTALYWYRQSLGQGLEFLIYFQGNSAPDKSGLPSDRFSAERTGGSVSTLTIQRTQQEDSAVYLCASRQGQTNYGYTFGSGTRLTVV.

This clone was seen many times. The read ends 3 residues before the CDR3 terminus; that terminus is restored from the germline J gene. This rearrangement joins TRBV28 to TRBJ1-6; D might be TRBD1 (5 bases). Germline lookup yields CDR1 MDHEN and CDR2 SYDVKM. Trimming shortened V by 2 bases and J by 4 bases, and 6 bases separated the two germline ends. There are 14 residues in the CDR3. The CDR3 protein is CASSLPGYNSPLHF. Partial CDR3 DNA: TGTGCCAGCAGTTTACCAGGGTATAATTCACCC.

This clone was picked up many times. Coverage ceases 3 residues before the CDR3 finishes, and the germline J gene fills in the end. The genes are TRBV7-2 and TRBJ2-3; tentative D call: TRBD2 (6 bases). The CDR3 totals 14 residues. V gave up 3 bases and J gave up 2 bases, with 9 bases separating them. Germline CDR1 and CDR2: SGHTA and FQGNSA. CDR3 bases read: TGTGCCAGCAGCTTCGCGGGAATCACAGATACG. This codes for CASSFAGITDT. The full CDR3 protein reads CASSFAGITDTQYF.

This clone showed up many times. Read sequence stops 3 residues before the CDR3 end, and the germline J gene provides the missing end. This chain connects TRBV30 to TRBJ1-2; D might be TRBD1 (6 bases). The CDR3 is made up of 16 amino acids. Germline V gene data show CDR1 as GTSNPN and CDR2 as SVGIG (reference sequence). CDR3 sequence: CAWSVRKDRLTDGYTF. The CDR3 DNA, read in part, is TGTGCCTGGAGTGTACGAAAAGACAGGCTCACGGACGGC.

This clone was picked up a small number of times. Since a much larger clone is just one base distant, this may be a read error. This sample includes further DNA sequences coding for the same CDR3. CDR3 loop: CASSPRDRAREQYF. The covered CDR3 bases are TGCGCCAGCAGTCCCAGGGACAGGGCACGCGAG. The chain is built from TRBV6-2 or TRBV6-3 and TRBJ2-7; 9 bases match TRBD1. The read ends 3 residues before the CDR3 terminus; that terminus is restored from the germline J gene. This CDR3 is 14 amino acids long. Germline V lookup: CDR1 MNHEY, CDR2 SVGEGT.

At least ten counts were recorded for this clone. The read stops 3 residues short of the end of the CDR3; the missing end is completed from the germline J gene. The chain couples TRBV7-2 to TRBJ2-2, with 7 bases fitting TRBD1. Germline trimming cut 10 bases from V and 2 bases from J; bases unmatched to any gene: 7. The CDR3 runs 14 residues. The germline CDR1 and CDR2 sequences are SGHTA and FQGNSA. The CDR3 protein is CATPRQGNTGELFF. Partial CDR3 DNA: TGTGCCACCCCCCGACAGGGTAACACCGGGGAG.

In its sample, this clone was seen many times. With the read ending 3 residues before the CDR3 end, the germline J gene is used to fill in that end. The rearrangement joins TRBV6-2 or TRBV6-3 to TRBJ1-2; D may be TRBD1 (6 bases). Looked up from germline, CDR1 is MNHEY and CDR2 is SVGEGT. The CDR3 is 16 amino acids. Trimming removed 6 bases at V and 0 bases at J, with 17 bases between. CDR3 DNA, as far as it was read: TGTGCCAGCAGCCAGGACAGACTAAGAACTAACTATGGC. It codes for CASSQDRLRTNYG. In full, the CDR3 reads CASSQDRLRTNYGYTF.

This clone came up many times. The read terminates 3 residues ahead of where the CDR3 ends, so the germline J gene completes it. The chain uses TRBV7-9 and TRBJ2-2; 12 positions agree with TRBD1. The CDR3 runs to 15 residues. V shed 5 bases, J shed 7 bases, and the junction held 5 bases outside the gene matches. CDR1 and CDR2 (germline): SEHNR, FQNEAQ (reference sequence). CDR3: CASSPGQGAGGELFF. Incomplete CDR3 DNA: TGTGCCAGCAGCCCGGGACAGGGGGCCGGCGGGGAG.

This clone was found many times. The CDR3 end is not reached by the read, which stops 3 residues before it; the germline J gene fills it in. The chain is built from TRBV18 and TRBJ1-4; D is uncertain. Germline V gene sequence: CDR1 KGHSH, CDR2 LQKENI. This CDR3 spans 14 amino acids. V was trimmed by 2 bases and J by 8 bases, leaving 12 bases between them. The sequenced CDR3 bases are TGTGCCAGCTCACCAGGAGCGGGCATGGAAAAA. Translating gives CASSPGAGMEK. The CDR3 reads in full as CASSPGAGMEKLFF.

This clone was detected ten times or more. Read sequence stops 3 residues before the CDR3 end, and the germline J gene provides the missing end. This chain connects TRBV19 to TRBJ2-2, with 11 nucleotides matching TRBD2. The junction had 14 bases not matched to a gene; V was cut back by 2 bases and J by 0 bases. Germline V lookup: CDR1 LNHDA, CDR2 SQIVND (reference sequence). This CDR3 has 21 amino acids. CDR3 bases read: TGTGCCAGTAGTATACAGGCTCGGCTAGCGGGAGGTTATACGAACACCGGGGAG. It encodes CASSIQARLAGGYTNTGE. The full CDR3 sequence reads CASSIQARLAGGYTNTGELFF.

This clone was detected many times. The read ends 3 residues early relative to the CDR3; the germline J gene fills the gap. The V gene is TRBV20-1, the J gene TRBJ2-3; 11 bases match TRBD1. The germline V gene encodes CDR1 DFQATT and CDR2 SNEGSKA (reference sequence). J was trimmed by 7 bases and V by 5 bases; bases with no gene match: 5. This CDR3 region has 13 residues. The covered CDR3 bases are TGCAGTGCTCCTGGACAGGGGGCGAATACG. This codes for CSAPGQGANT. The entire CDR3 is CSAPGQGANTQYF.

This clone appeared many times. Germline is not matched at one junction end, which may reflect a read error. The CDR3 extends 3 residues past the end of the read, so its final part is completed from the germline J gene. V usage is TRBV19 and J usage is TRBJ2-1, with 13 bases aligning to TRBD2. This CDR3 has 15 amino acids. Germline CDR1 and CDR2: LNHDA and SQIVND (reference sequence). CDR3: CVSSTGTSGDNEQFF. CDR3 bases read: TGTGTCAGTAGTACCGGGACTAGCGGGGACAATGAG.

At least ten counts were recorded for this clone. The read gets to within 3 residues of the CDR3 end, and the germline J gene fills in the rest. The rearrangement uses TRBV5-4 and TRBJ2-7, with TRBD1 identical over 9 bases. CDR1 is SGHNT, CDR2 YYREEE, per germline (reference sequence). The ends lost 3 bases at V and 5 bases at J; junction bases unmatched: 9. The CDR3 covers 15 residues. CDR3 bases read: TGTGCCAGCAGCTCGACGGGACAGGGACCCCACGAG. This sequence encodes CASSSTGQGPHE. The CDR3 as a whole reads CASSSTGQGPHEQYF.

This clone was picked up many times. The read is 3 residues too short to cover the CDR3 end, so that end is filled in from the germline J gene. The gene calls are TRBV5-1 and TRBJ2-1; TRBD1 is a possible D gene (5 bases). The CDR3 has 14 residues. With 0 bases removed from V and 4 bases from J, the gap between germline ends came to 8 bases. Germline V gene sequence: CDR1 SGHRS, CDR2 YFSETQ. CDR3 amino acids: CASSLEDIYNEQFF. CDR3 DNA, as far as it was read: TGCGCCAGCAGCTTGGAGGACATTTACAATGAG.

This clone showed up many times. The CDR3 end is not reached by the read, which stops 3 residues before it; the germline J gene fills it in. V is TRBV19 and J is TRBJ1-5, with D perhaps TRBD1 (5 bases). CDR3 size: 15 residues. Germline loops: CDR1 LNHDA, CDR2 SQIVND (reference sequence). The V end lost 5 bases, the J end lost 0 bases, and 11 bases lay between the germline ends. The sequenced part of the CDR3 DNA is TGTGCCAGTAGTCTCGACAGTAATAGCAATCAGCCC. It yields the protein CASSLDSNSNQP. The CDR3 as a whole reads CASSLDSNSNQPQHF.

In its sample, this clone was seen many times. The sequenced fragment ends 3 residues before the CDR3 boundary, so the rest is inferred from the germline J gene. The rearrangement joins TRBV6-2 or TRBV6-3 to TRBJ1-1; the D gene is possibly TRBD1 (5 bases). The germline V gene encodes CDR1 MNHEY and CDR2 SVGEGT. This CDR3 is built from 11 residues. The CDR3 region is CASSDGQGAFF. CDR3 DNA, as far as it was read: TGTGCCAGCAGTGATGGACAAGGA.

In this sample, this clone turned up many times. The observed sequence ends 3 residues before the CDR3 terminus, with the missing tail filled in from the germline J gene. The chain recombines TRBV7-3 with TRBJ2-3, with D possibly TRBD2 on 6 matching bases. This CDR3 is built from 16 residues. Germline loops: CDR1 SGHTA, CDR2 FQGTGA. The germline V and J ends were trimmed by 4 bases and 3 bases, with 17 bases remaining between them. The CDR3 reads CASSSSHGDWTDTQYF. The part of the CDR3 DNA that was read is TGTGCCAGCAGCTCAAGTCACGGGGACTGGACAGATACG.